This T cell receptor (beta chain) was obtained from a study of T cell responses to AZD1222 COVID-19 vaccine (TCRdb year 2021). Broadly, across the study: TCR sequencing covered approximately 230 trial participants: nearly 210 given two doses of AZD1222 and 26 given two doses of MenACWY control vaccine. Trial participants were enrolled by age into 18-55, 56-69 and 70-plus year subgroups, with 148, 28 and 57 TCR-sequenced participants respectively.

What the authors observed across the whole study: CD4 TCRs associated with the vaccine covered the entire spike protein, and the dominant responses were in regions 160-218 and 743-854. Participants were mostly white British and included more females than males, and it was suggested by the authors that clonal diversity may have been underestimated. Only five to seven AZD1222 recipients were SARS-CoV-2 seropositive at baseline, limiting conclusions about previously exposed vaccinees. Reportedly, close to half of the unique spike-specific TCRs recognized epitopes lying outside the regions that are mutated in the B.1.351 and B.1.1.7 variants. No day 14 peak-response samples were available, so repertoires were characterized only after the peak T cell response. A significant rise in spike-specific TCR breadth and depth was observed after two AZD1222 doses relative to day 0 and relative to MenACWY recipients. The 56-69-year group was small, and its depth increase did not reach significance, likely because of low power.

A word on this clone: Its antigen target is currently unknown. No much larger clone exists at a distance of one base, and base qualities are not known.

CDR3 length: 15 amino acids, cysteine to phenylalanine. Of the read, only the CDR3 DNA is kept; its 45 bases are in frame from base 1. Looking up the germline V gene yields CDR1 MNHEY and CDR2 SVGAGI. Clipping removes 4 bases from V and 4 bases from J, with 8 as the unmatched junction base count. The CDR3 regions of human TCRbeta chains were analyzed by immunosequencing. On the study's bioinformatics: Repertoire TCRs were matched against a reference library of SARS-CoV-2-specific TCRs generated with the MIRA antigen-specificity platform. Breadth was defined as the fraction of unique TCRs that were SARS-CoV-2-associated, and depth was defined as the fraction of total T cells that were SARS-CoV-2-associated. Using the MIRA data, every spike-specific TCR was mapped to the spike region that the TCR reacted to and assigned to either a CD4 or a CD8 class. Log10-transformed breadth and depth values were compared by one-way ANOVA with Sidak's multiple comparisons tests. The table was pulled from immuneACCESS by TCRdb, which kept in-frame rearrangements only. Such tables lose some clones; where checked, under half of the loss comes from unresolved V genes, and the rest has no known cause. V, J and clone size were drawn from that table, and D and trimming were deduced from the DNA. A total of roughly 150,000 clones appear in this sample, 90% to 95% of them only once. Jointly, the top ten make up under 1.2% of the sample.

The time point label, as the study defines it: about 28 days (+/-7) after the second vaccine dose. Because spike-specific TCR depth and breadth did not differ between the two schedules, AZD1222 recipients who got a second dose at roughly 4 weeks were pooled with those who got a second dose at roughly 12 weeks. Vaccinee samples were obtained from the UK trials COV001 and COV002, which included a single-blind randomized controlled phase 2/3 trial of AZD1222 (ChAdOx1 nCoV-19) in healthy adults. Trial participant PBMC samples were collected at day 0 and day 28 after the second dose for TCRbeta chain sequencing.

The sequence links TRBV6-5 to TRBJ2-7; 9 bases in the middle match TRBD1. The material was peripheral blood, obtained 28 days after the second AZD1222 dose. The receptor's source is an adult who received the AZD1222 COVID-19 vaccine. CDR3 loop: CASSWTGTGLYEQYF. The sequenced DNA: TGTGCCAGCAGTTGGACCGGGACAGGGTTATACGAGCAGTACTTC.